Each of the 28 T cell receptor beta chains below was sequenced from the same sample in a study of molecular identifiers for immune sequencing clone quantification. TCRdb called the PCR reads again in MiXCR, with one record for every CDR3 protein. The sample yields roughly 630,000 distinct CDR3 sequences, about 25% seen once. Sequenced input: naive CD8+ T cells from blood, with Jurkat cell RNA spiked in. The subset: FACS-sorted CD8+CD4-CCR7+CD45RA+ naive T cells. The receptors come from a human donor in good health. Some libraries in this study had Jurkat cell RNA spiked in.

CDR3 bases: TGTGCCAGCAGTCCCGAGCGGGGGGGCCGCGGAGATACGCAGTATTTT. Translating it yields CASSPERGGRGDTQYF. The rearrangement uses TRBV12-3 or TRBV12-4 and TRBJ2-3; 10 positions agree with TRBD2. Germline trimming cut 5 bases from V and 5 bases from J; bases unmatched to any gene: 10. CDR3 length equals 16 residues.

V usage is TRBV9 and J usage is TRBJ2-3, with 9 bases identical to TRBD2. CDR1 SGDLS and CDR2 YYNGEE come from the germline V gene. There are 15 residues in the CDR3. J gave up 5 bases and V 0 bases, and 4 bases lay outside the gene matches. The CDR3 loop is CASSVVAGAGDTQYF. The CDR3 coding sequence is TGTGCCAGCAGCGTAGTAGCGGGGGCGGGAGATACGCAGTATTTT. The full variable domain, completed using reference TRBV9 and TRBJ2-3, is DSGVTQTPKHLITATGQRVTLRCSPRSGDLSVYWYQQSLDQGLQFLIQYYNGEERAKGNILERFSAQQFPDLHSELNLSSLELGDSALYFCASSVVAGAGDTQYFGPGTRLTVL.

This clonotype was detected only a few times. CDR3 sequence reads: CARTGTANTGELFF. For the CDR3, the DNA is TGTGCCCGGACCGGGACAGCCAACACCGGGGAGCTGTTTTTT. V is TRBV2 and J is TRBJ2-2; 7 bases are shared with TRBD1. The CDR3 is 14 residues long. CDR1 is SNHLY, CDR2 FYNNEI, per germline. Losses at the gene ends were 11 bases for V and 2 bases for J; bases not matched to a gene: 8.

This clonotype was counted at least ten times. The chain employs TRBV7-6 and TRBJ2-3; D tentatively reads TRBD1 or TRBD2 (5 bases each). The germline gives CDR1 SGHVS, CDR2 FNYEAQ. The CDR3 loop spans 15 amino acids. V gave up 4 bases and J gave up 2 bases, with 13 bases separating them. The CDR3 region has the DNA TGTGCCAGCAGCTATGAGGGGACCCTCACAGATACGCAGTATTTT. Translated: CASSYEGTLTDTQYF.

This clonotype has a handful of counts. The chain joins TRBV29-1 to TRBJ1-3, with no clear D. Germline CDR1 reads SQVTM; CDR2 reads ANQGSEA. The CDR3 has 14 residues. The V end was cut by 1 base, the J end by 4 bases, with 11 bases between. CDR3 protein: CSVEGTGPGNTIYF. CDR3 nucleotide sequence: TGCAGCGTTGAAGGCACCGGACCGGGAAACACCATATATTTT.

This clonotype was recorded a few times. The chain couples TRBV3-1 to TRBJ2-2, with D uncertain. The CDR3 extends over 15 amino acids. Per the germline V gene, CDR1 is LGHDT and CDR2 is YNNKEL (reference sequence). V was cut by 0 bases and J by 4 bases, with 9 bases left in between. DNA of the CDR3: TGTGCCAGCAGCCAAGAATTTGTGTCCACCGGGGAGCTGTTTTTT. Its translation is CASSQEFVSTGELFF.

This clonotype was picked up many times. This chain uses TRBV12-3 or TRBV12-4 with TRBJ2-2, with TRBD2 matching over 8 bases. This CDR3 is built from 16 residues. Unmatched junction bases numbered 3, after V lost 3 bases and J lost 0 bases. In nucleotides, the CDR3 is TGTGCCAGCAGTTTCGGGAGGGCCGCGAACACCGGGGAGCTGTTTTTT. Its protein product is CASSFGRAANTGELFF.

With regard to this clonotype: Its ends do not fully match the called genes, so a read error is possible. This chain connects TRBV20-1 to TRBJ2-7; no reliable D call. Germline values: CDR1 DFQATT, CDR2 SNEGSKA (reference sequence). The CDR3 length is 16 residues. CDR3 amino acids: CGASLIPGSGMSEQYF. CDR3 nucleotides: TGCGGTGCTAGTCTAATTCCGGGCTCTGGAATGAGCGAGCAGTACTTC.

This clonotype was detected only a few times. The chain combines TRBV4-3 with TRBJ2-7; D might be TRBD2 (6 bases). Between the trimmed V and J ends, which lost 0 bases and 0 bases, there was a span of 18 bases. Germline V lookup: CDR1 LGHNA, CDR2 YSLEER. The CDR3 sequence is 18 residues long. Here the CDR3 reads CASSQDRGGILPSYEQYF. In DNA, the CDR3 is TGCGCCAGCAGCCAAGATAGGGGAGGCATCTTACCCTCCTACGAGCAGTACTTC.

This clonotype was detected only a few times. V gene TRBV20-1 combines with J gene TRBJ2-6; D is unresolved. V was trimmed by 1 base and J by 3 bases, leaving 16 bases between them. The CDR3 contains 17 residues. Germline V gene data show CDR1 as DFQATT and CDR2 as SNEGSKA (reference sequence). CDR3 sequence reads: CSARGAEGYFGANVLTF. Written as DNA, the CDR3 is TGCAGTGCTAGAGGGGCGGAAGGGTACTTTGGGGCCAACGTCCTGACTTTC.

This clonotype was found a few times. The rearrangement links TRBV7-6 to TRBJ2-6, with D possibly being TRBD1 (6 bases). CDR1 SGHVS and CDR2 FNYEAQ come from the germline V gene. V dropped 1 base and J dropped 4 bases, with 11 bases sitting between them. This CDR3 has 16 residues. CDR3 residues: CASSLDQGTGANVLTF. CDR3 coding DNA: TGTGCCAGCAGCTTAGATCAGGGGACCGGGGCCAACGTCCTGACTTTC.

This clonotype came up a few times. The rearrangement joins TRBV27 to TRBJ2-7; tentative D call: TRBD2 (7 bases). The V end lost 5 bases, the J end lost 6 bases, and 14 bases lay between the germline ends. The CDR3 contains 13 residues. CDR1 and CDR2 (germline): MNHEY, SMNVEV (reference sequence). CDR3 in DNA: TGTGCCAGCAGTCCCCCGGGGGGCAGCGAGCAGTACTTC. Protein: CASSPPGGSEQYF.

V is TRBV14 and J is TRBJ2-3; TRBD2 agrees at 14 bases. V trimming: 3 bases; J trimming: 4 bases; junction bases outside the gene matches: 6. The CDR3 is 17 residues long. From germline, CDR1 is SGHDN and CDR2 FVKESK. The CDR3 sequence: CASSQDGTSGGADTQYF. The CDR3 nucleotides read TGTGCCAGCAGCCAGGATGGGACTAGCGGGGGCGCAGATACGCAGTATTTT. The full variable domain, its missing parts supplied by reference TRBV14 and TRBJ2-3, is EAGVTQFPSHSVIEKGQTVTLRCDPISGHDNLYWYRRVMGKEIKFLLHFVKESKQDESGMPNNRFLAERTGGTYSTLKVQPAELEDSGVYFCASSQDGTSGGADTQYFGPGTRLTVL.

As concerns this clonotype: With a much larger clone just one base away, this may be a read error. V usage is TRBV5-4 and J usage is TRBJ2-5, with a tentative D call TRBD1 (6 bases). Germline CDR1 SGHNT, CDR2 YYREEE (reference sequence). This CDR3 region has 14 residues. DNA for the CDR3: TGTGCCAGCAGCTCGGGACATGGGCAAGAGACCCAGCACTTC. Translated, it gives CASSSGHGQETQHF.

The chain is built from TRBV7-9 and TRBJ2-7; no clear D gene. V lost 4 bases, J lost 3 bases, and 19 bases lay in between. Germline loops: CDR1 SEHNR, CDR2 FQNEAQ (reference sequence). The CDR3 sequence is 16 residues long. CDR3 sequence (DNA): TGTGCCAGCAGCTCCCTTCACACTGACGGATTCTACGAGCAGTACTTC. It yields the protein CASSSLHTDGFYEQYF.

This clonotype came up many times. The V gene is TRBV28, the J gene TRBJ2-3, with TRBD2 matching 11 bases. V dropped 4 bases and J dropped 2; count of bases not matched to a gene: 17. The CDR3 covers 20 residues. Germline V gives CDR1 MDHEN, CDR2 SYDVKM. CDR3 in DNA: TGTGCCAGCAGTTCGCGGGACATAGGACTAGCGGGTGTTCACACAGATACGCAGTATTTT. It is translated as CASSSRDIGLAGVHTDTQYF.

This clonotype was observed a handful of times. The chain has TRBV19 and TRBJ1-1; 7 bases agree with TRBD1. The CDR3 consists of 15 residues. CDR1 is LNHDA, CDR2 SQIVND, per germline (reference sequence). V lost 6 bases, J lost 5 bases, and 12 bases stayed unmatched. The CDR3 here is CASSPNSRGGTEAFF. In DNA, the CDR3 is TGTGCCAGTAGCCCAAATTCCAGGGGGGGGACTGAAGCTTTCTTT. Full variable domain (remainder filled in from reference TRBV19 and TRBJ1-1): DGGITQSPKYLFRKEGQNVTLSCEQNLNHDAMYWYRQDPGQGLRLIYYSQIVNDFQKGDIAEGYSVSREKKESFPLTVTSAQKNPTAFYLCASSPNSRGGTEAFFGQGTRLTVV.

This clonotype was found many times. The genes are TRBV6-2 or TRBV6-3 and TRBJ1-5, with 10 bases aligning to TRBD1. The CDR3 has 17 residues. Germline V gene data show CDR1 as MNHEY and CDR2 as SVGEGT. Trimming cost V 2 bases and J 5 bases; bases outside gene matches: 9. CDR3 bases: TGTGCCAGCAGTTACCCGGGACAGGGGCCCCGGGATCAGCCCCAGCATTTT. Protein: CASSYPGQGPRDQPQHF.

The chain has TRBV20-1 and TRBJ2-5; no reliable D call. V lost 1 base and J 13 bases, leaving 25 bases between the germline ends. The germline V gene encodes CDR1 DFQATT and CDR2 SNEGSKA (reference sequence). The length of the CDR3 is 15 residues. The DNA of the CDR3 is TGCAGTGCTAGAGCTCAACTGGCGGTCCCAGCGCCCCCGTACTTC. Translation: CSARAQLAVPAPPYF.

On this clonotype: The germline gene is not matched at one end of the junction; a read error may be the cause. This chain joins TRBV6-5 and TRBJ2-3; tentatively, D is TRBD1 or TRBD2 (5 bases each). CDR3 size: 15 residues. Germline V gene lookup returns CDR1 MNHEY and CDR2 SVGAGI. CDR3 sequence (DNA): TGTGCCAGCAGTTTAGATAGCCCTAGCACAGGTACGCAGTATTTT. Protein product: CASSLDSPSTGTQYF.

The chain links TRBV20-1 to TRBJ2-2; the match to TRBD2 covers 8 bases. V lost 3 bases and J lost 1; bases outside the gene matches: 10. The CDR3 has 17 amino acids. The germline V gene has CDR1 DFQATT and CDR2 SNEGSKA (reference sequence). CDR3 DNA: TGCAGTGCTAGTGCCAGCGGGGGCCCGGAGAACACCGGGGAGCTGTTTTTT. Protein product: CSASASGGPENTGELFF.

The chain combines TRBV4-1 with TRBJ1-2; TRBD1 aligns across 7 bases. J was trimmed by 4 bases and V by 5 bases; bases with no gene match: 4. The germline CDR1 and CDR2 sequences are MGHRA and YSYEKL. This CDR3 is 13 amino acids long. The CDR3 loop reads CASSDSGGYGYTF. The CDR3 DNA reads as TGCGCCAGCAGCGACTCAGGGGGCTATGGCTACACCTTC.

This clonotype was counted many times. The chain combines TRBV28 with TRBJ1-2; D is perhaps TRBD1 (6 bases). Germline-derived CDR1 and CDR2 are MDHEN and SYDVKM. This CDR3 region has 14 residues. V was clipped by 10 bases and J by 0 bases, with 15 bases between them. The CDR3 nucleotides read TGTGCCACGCAGGGGAGGGCTTCTAACTATGGCTACACCTTC. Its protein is CATQGRASNYGYTF.

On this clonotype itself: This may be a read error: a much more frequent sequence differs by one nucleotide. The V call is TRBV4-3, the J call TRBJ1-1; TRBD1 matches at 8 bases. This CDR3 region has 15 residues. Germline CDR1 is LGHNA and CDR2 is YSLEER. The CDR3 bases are TGCGCCAGCAGCCAAGACAGGCAGGGGGCCACTGAATCTTTCTTT. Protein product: CASSQDRQGATESFF.

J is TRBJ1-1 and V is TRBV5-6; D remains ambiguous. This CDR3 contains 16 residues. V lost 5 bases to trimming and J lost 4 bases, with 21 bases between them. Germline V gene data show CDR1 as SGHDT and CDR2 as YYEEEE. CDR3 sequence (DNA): TGTGCCAGCAGTAAGAGGGATAGGAGGCGGCTCACTGAAGCTTTCTTT. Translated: CASSKRDRRRLTEAFF.

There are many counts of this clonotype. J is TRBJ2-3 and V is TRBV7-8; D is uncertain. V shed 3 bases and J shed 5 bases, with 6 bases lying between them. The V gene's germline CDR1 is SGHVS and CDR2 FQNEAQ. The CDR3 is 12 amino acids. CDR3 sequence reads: CASSFWGDTQYF. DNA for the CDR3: TGTGCCAGCAGCTTCTGGGGAGATACGCAGTATTTT.

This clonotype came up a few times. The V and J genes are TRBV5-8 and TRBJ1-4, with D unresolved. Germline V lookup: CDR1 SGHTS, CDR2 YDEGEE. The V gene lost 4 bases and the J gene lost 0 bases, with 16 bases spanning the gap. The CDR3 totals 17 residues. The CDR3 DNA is TGTGCCAGCAGCGATGGAACATCCGCCGCAACTAATGAAAAACTGTTTTTT. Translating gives CASSDGTSAATNEKLFF.

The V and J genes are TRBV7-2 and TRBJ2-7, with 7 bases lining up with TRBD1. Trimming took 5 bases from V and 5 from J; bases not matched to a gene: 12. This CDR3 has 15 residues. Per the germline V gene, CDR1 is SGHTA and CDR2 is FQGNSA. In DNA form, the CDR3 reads TGTGCCAGCAGCGTCATTTGGGACAGCGGAAACGAGCAGTACTTC. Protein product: CASSVIWDSGNEQYF.